This TCR beta chain stems from a study of T cells of healthy individuals. Germline CDR1 MDHEN, CDR2 SYDVKM. The junction had 8 bases not matched to a gene; V was cut back by 8 bases and J by 2 bases. CDR3 size: 15 residues. TCRdb reanalysed the 5' RACE reads using MiXCR and keeps one entry per CDR3 protein. The sample contains approximately 58,000 distinct CDR3 sequences, under 15% of which appear only once. This clonotype has at least ten counts. This TCR derives from a human donor in good health. The chain uses TRBV28 and TRBJ2-4; 8 bases match TRBD1. CDR3 loop: CASDQYRGTKNIQYF. In DNA form, the CDR3 reads TGTGCCAGCGATCAATACAGGGGGACCAAAAACATTCAGTACTTC. Combining the CDR3 with reference TRBV28 and TRBJ2-4 gives the whole variable domain DVKVTQSSRYLVKRTGEKVFLECVQDMDHENMFWYRQDPGLGLRLIYFSYDVKMKEKGDIPEGYSVSREKKERFSLILESASTNQTSMYLCASDQYRGTKNIQYFGAGTRLSVL.